A selection of T cell receptor beta chains follows, all from one sample in a study of tumor and adjacent non-tumor tissue in lung cancer. TCRdb recomputed calls from the multiplex PCR reads with MiXCR, one row per CDR3 protein. Here the sample spans fewer than 100,000 distinct CDR3 sequences, under 80% being singletons. Sequencing used distant non-tumor lung tissue. These receptors originate from a woman aged 45-59 years with non-small cell lung cancer. Both conserved end residues are part of each CDR3. Each record gives: D gene, clone size, V gene, J gene, CDR3 DNA, CDR3 protein. A D gene is named only where the DNA matches it firmly. For some rows the clone size is stated as once, few or many, or as a class when expanded; others skip it.

TRBD2,once,TRBV10-1,TRBJ2-1,TGCGCCAGCAATCGCCGACTAGCGGGAGGGGATGAGCAGTTCTTC,CASNRRLAGGDEQFF
NA,NA,TRBV30,TRBJ2-7,TGTGCCTGGACAACTGACATTGGGTACTACGAGCAGTACTTC,CAWTTDIGYYEQYF
NA,NA,TRBV10-2,TRBJ2-1,TGCGCCAGCAGTGAGTCGGAGGCTAATCCCTCCTACAATGAGCAGTTCTTC,CASSESEANPSYNEQFF
NA,NA,TRBV4-2,TRBJ1-5,TGTGCCAGCAGCCAGGACATCACTAGCATTCAGCCCCAGCATTTT,CASSQDITSIQPQHF
NA,NA,TRBV5-6,TRBJ2-4,TGTGCCAGCAGCCTCAACATGAGGGGTACCCGCCAAGGACCCAGAAACATTCAGTACTTC,CASSLNMRGTRQGPRNIQYF
NA,many,TRBV20-1,TRBJ1-2,TGCAGTGCTAGGGGGCCGACTAACTATGGCTACACCTTC,CSARGPTNYGYTF
TRBD2,large,TRBV29-1,TRBJ2-1,TGCAGCGCCAAGAAGCGGGAGGGAGGTGAGCAGTTCTTC,CSAKKREGGEQFF
NA,NA,TRBV11-2,TRBJ2-7,TGTGGCGGCCCGGGCGGGGTCTACGAGCAGTACTTC,CGGPGGVYEQYF
NA,NA,TRBV28,TRBJ2-5,TGTGCCAGCACCCCGCCACGTGGGATCCAGTGCTTC,CASTPPRGIQCF
NA,many,TRBV7-9,TRBJ2-1,TGTGCCAGCAGCTTAGACAACGGGAATGAGCAGTTCTTC,CASSLDNGNEQFF
TRBD1,NA,TRBV6-2/TRBV6-3,TRBJ1-4,TGTGTCAGCAGTCCCCGGACAGGGACTAACGAAAAACTGTTTTTT,CVSSPRTGTNEKLFF
NA,NA,TRBV19,TRBJ1-2,TGTGCCAGTAGTATGAAAGTCGGAGACAACTATGACTACACCTTC,CASSMKVGDNYDYTF
NA,NA,TRBV28,TRBJ2-2,TGTGTCAGCAGTCGGACTGGCGCTACCGGGGGGCTGTTTTTT,CVSSRTGATGGLFF
NA,few,TRBV11-2,TRBJ2-7,TGTGCCAGCAGCCTGTCGGGCGCTGCCTACGAGCAGTACTTC,CASSLSGAAYEQYF
NA,NA,TRBV12-5,TRBJ1-2,TGTGCTAGTGGTCGTCGCTGCTATGGCTACTACTTC,CASGRRCYGYYF
NA,NA,TRBV29-1,TRBJ1-5,TGCAGCGTTGAATTAGGTCGAGGGGGAGATCAGCCCCAGGGTTTT,CSVELGRGGDQPQGF
NA,NA,TRBV6-1,TRBJ2-1,TGTATCAGCAGTGATCGTAGGACTATGCAGTTCTTC,CISSDRRTMQFF
NA,NA,TRBV11-2,TRBJ2-7,TGTGCTAGGAGCTCGTCACAGGGACAGTACTTC,CARSSSQGQYF
NA,NA,TRBV5-4,TRBJ1-2,TGTGCCAGTACCTCCGGAACGGGAACCTATGGCTACATCTTC,CASTSGTGTYGYIF
NA,NA,TRBV6-5,TRBJ2-2,TGTGCCAGCAGTTACTCGAGTATCGCCGAGGAGTTGTTTTTT,CASSYSSIAEELFF
NA,NA,TRBV5-1,TRBJ2-7,TGCGCCAGCAGTGGGAACCCGGGAAGCTCCTACGAGCAGTACTTC,CASSGNPGSSYEQYF
NA,NA,TRBV29-1,TRBJ2-2,TGCAGCGTTGGGGGTCAGGGGATATGGACCGGGGAACTGTTTTTT,CSVGGQGIWTGELFF
TRBD1,few,TRBV6-5,TRBJ1-1,TGTGCCAGTAGTTTACCGGGACAGGGTCTCCCTGAAACTTTCTTT,CASSLPGQGLPETFF
TRBD2,NA,TRBV10-3,TRBJ2-1,TGTGCCATCAGTTGGGGACTAGCGTTCTCCCTGGAGTACAATGAGCAATTCTTC,CAISWGLAFSLEYNEQFF
TRBD1,many,TRBV7-9,TRBJ1-1,TGTGCCAGCAGTTCCCGGGACAGTAACACTGAAGCTTTCTTT,CASSSRDSNTEAFF
TRBD2,NA,TRBV4-2,TRBJ2-5,TGTGCCAGCAGCCCTCGACTAGCGGGGGACCAAGAGACCCAGAACTTC,CASSPRLAGDQETQNF
NA,NA,TRBV12-3/TRBV12-4,TRBJ1-5,TGTGCCAGTAATCCGGGACAAACAGTAAGCTATCAGCCCCAACATTTT,CASNPGQTVSYQPQHF
NA,NA,TRBV10-3,TRBJ1-1,TGTGCCATCAGTGGGGGAAGGGATGGGAACACTGAAGTTTTCTTT,CAISGGRDGNTEVFF
NA,NA,TRBV6-5,TRBJ2-6,TGTGCCAGCAGTTACGGGCCGTCGACCGGGGCCAGCGTCCTGACTTTC,CASSYGPSTGASVLTF
TRBD2,NA,TRBV10-3,TRBJ2-2,TGTGCCATCAATGTACTAGCGGCGAACACCGGGGAGCTGTTCTTT,CAINVLAANTGELFF
NA,NA,TRBV10-1,TRBJ2-3,TGCACCATCAGTGAGGCGGGGAACACAGATATGCAGTATTTT,CTISEAGNTDMQYF
TRBD2,NA,TRBV6-2/TRBV6-3,TRBJ2-2,TGTGCCAGCAAGGGTCTAGCGGGAGGAGGGACCGGGAAGCTGTTTTTT,CASKGLAGGGTGKLFF
TRBD2,NA,TRBV2,TRBJ2-1,TGTGCCAGCACTATAGAGACTAGCGGGAGAGGTGAGGAGTTCTTC,CASTIETSGRGEEFF
NA,NA,TRBV5-4,TRBJ1-1,TGTGCCTTAACTCGGGGGGGGAAAGGCACTGTAGCTTTCTTT,CALTRGGKGTVAFF
NA,few,TRBV7-7,TRBJ2-7,TGTGCTAGCACTCAGGCGGCGGGCCCCTACGAGCAGTACTTC,CASTQAAGPYEQYF
NA,NA,TRBV10-1,TRBJ2-5,TGTGCCATACACACCATGAGAGAGACCCAGTACTTC,CAIHTMRETQYF
TRBD1,NA,TRBV12-3/TRBV12-4,TRBJ1-2,TGTGCCAGCAGTCCGGGACAGGACTATGGCTGTACCTTC,CASSPGQDYGCTF
TRBD1,NA,TRBV6-6,TRBJ2-6,TGTGCCAGCAGTATTCCAGGGGGCTCTGGGGCCAACGTCCTGACTTTC,CASSIPGGSGANVLTF
TRBD2,NA,TRBV14,TRBJ2-2,TGTGCCAGCAGCCAAGGTTGGCGGGAGATCTTCACCGGGAAGCTGTTTTTT,CASSQGWREIFTGKLFF
NA,NA,TRBV29-1,TRBJ2-1,TGCAGCGTTGAAGATCTTGAGGGATTGGGGGTGGGCAATGACCAGTTCTTC,CSVEDLEGLGVGNDQFF